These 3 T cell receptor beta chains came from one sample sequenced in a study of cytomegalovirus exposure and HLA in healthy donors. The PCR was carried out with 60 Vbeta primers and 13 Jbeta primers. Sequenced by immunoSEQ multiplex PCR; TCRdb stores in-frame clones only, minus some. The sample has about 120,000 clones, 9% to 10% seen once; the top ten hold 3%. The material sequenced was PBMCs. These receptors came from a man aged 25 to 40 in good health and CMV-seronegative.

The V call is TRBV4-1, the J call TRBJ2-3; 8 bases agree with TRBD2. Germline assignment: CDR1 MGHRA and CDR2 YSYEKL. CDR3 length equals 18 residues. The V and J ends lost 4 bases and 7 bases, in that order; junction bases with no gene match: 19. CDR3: CASSRSLWREEGEYTQYF. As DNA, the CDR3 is TGCGCCAGCAGCCGTTCCCTCTGGCGGGAGGAGGGTGAATATACGCAGTATTTT.

For the CDR3, the DNA is TGTGCCAGCAGCTTGAGGAGCTCCTACAATGAGCAGTTCTTC. Amino acid sequence: CASSLRSSYNEQFF. The chain combines TRBV11-3 with TRBJ2-1, with D unresolved. V lost 3 bases and J lost 0, with 6 bases in between. The germline gives CDR1 SGHNT, CDR2 YENEEA. This CDR3 region has 14 residues.

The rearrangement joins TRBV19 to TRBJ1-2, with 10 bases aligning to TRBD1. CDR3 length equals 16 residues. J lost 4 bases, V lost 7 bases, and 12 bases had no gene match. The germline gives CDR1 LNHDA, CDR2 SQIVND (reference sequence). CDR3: CASTPGQGTKFYGYTF. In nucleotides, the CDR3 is TGTGCCAGTACCCCGGGACAGGGGACAAAGTTCTATGGCTACACCTTC.